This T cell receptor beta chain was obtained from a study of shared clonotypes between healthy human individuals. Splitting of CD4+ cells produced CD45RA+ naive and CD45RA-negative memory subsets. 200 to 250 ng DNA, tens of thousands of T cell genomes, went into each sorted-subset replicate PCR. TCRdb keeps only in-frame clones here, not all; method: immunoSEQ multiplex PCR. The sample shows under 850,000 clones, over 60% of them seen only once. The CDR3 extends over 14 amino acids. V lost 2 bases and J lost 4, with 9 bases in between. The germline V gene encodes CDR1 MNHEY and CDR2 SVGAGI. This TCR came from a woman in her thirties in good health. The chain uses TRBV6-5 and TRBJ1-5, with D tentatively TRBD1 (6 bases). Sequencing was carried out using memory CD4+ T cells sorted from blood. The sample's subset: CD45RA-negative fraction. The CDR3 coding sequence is TGTGCCAGCAGTTACACGCAGGGGAATCAGCCCCAGCATTTT. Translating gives CASSYTQGNQPQHF.